These T cell receptor beta chains were read from a single sample in a study of radiation and T cells in renal cell carcinoma. Repertoires were generated with immunoSEQ multiplex PCR, while TCRdb's copy carries only in-frame clones and drops some. The sample comprises roughly 13,000 clones, around 50% of which are singletons, and about an eighth rests with the top ten. Sequences were derived from tumor tissue, sampled from a patient whose treatment was nephrectomy without radiotherapy. The receptor source for this set is a man aged 45-65 years with renal cell carcinoma. Each CDR3 is given with its conserved first and last residue. D genes are given only for firm matches. Only some rows state a clone size, as once, few, many or a class for expanded clones.

>15|TRBJ2-1|.|TRBV5-1|.
CASSAGPDPYNEQFF
TGCGCCAGCAGCGCTGGCCCAGACCCCTACAATGAGCAGTTCTTC
>14|TRBJ1-1|few|TRBV7-9|.
CASSLALGFTEAFF
TGTGCCAGCAGCTTAGCGCTCGGGTTCACTGAAGCTTTCTTT
>11|TRBJ2-7|.|TRBV10-3|.
CAISVGVEQYF
TGTGCCATCAGTGTTGGGGTCGAGCAGTACTTC
>14|TRBJ1-1|.|TRBV11-1|.
CASSFTVTGAEAFF
TGTGCCAGCAGCTTCACGGTCACGGGCGCTGAAGCTTTCTTT
>14|TRBJ2-3|medium-sized|TRBV19|.
CASSIDLSTDTQYF
TGTGCCAGTAGTATCGACCTTAGCACAGATACGCAGTATTTT
>14|TRBJ1-4|.|TRBV7-9|.
CASSFGQRWEKLFF
TGTGCCAGCAGCTTCGGACAGAGGTGGGAAAAACTGTTTTTT
>15|TRBJ2-7|few|TRBV2|TRBD2
CASSEGQGGTYEQYF
TGTGCCAGCAGTGAAGGGCAGGGAGGGACCTACGAGCAGTACTTC
>13|TRBJ1-1|.|TRBV7-2|.
CASSPQVFPEAFF
TGTGCCAGCAGCCCTCAGGTTTTTCCTGAAGCTTTCTTT
>13|TRBJ1-1|.|TRBV12-5|.
CASGPPSNTEAFF
TGTGCTAGTGGTCCCCCGTCGAACACTGAAGCTTTCTTT
>15|TRBJ1-5|.|TRBV11-2|.
CASSLGVRSNQPQHF
TGTGCCAGCAGCTTAGGAGTAAGGAGCAATCAGCCCCAGCATTTT
>12|TRBJ1-1|few|TRBV29-1|.
CSVDGGNTEAFF
TGCAGCGTTGACGGGGGGAACACTGAAGCTTTCTTT
>12|TRBJ2-7|.|TRBV2|.
CASSEWAIEQYF
TGTGCCAGCAGTGAATGGGCCATCGAGCAGTACTTC
>15|TRBJ2-7|.|TRBV7-2|TRBD1
CASSLGGTGAHEQYF
TGTGCCAGCAGCTTAGGCGGGACAGGGGCCCACGAGCAGTACTTC
>16|TRBJ1-2|.|TRBV6-6|.
CASSSRTGIDIYGYTF
TGTGCCAGCAGTTCACGGACCGGCATTGACATCTATGGCTACACCTTC
>15|TRBJ2-6|.|TRBV5-6|TRBD1
CASSPRGPGANVLTF
TGTGCCAGCAGCCCCAGGGGGCCTGGGGCCAACGTCCTGACTTTC
>13|TRBJ1-3|.|TRBV30|.
CAWSVGSGNTIYF
TGTGCCTGGAGCGTAGGCTCTGGAAACACCATATATTTT
>14|TRBJ2-7|few|TRBV30|.
CAWSSGTGGYEQYF
TGTGCCTGGAGTTCCGGGACTGGGGGCTACGAGCAGTACTTC
>13|TRBJ1-3|.|TRBV2|.
CASSRATGNTIYF
TGTGCCAGCAGCAGGGCTACTGGAAACACCATATATTTT
>15|TRBJ2-7|few|TRBV30|TRBD1
CAWGTPGTATYEQYF
TGTGCCTGGGGGACCCCCGGGACAGCGACCTACGAGCAGTACTTC
>15|TRBJ1-2|.|TRBV18|TRBD1
CASSPSRTGDYGYTF
TGTGCCAGCTCACCATCACGTACAGGGGACTATGGCTACACCTTC
>18|TRBJ2-6|few|TRBV5-1|.
CASSLLGQLMAGANVLTF
TGCGCCAGCAGCTTGTTAGGGCAGCTGATGGCTGGGGCCAACGTCCTGACTTTC
>15|TRBJ2-5|.|TRBV7-6|.
CASSFVPRGGETQYF
TGTGCCAGCAGCTTCGTCCCCAGGGGCGGGGAGACCCAGTACTTC
>16|TRBJ1-2|.|TRBV7-2|.
CASSLVGTGPGYGYTF
TGTGCCAGCAGCCTCGTGGGTACAGGGCCGGGCTATGGCTACACCTTC
>15|TRBJ2-4|.|TRBV13|.
CASSLEPGPRNIQYF
TGTGCCAGCAGCTTAGAGCCAGGTCCTAGAAACATTCAGTACTTC
>14|TRBJ1-4|.|TRBV6-1|TRBD1
CASSEDRGYEKLFF
TGTGCCAGCAGTGAGGACAGGGGCTATGAAAAACTGTTTTTT
>14|TRBJ1-2|few|TRBV19|.
CASNPTGLTVGYTF
TGTGCCAGCAATCCTACAGGTTTGACGGTCGGCTACACCTTC
>11|TRBJ2-2|.|TRBV2|.
CASSGNGELFF
TGTGCCAGCAGTGGCAATGGGGAGCTGTTTTTT
>14|TRBJ2-7|.|TRBV19|.
CASSLQGAAYEQYF
TGTGCCAGTAGTCTCCAAGGGGCCGCGTACGAGCAGTACTTC
>12|TRBJ1-1|medium-sized|TRBV11-2|.
CASNIGGGEAFF
TGTGCCAGCAATATCGGGGGCGGTGAAGCTTTCTTT
>14|TRBJ1-5|few|TRBV2|.
CASTSGQSGQPQHF
TGTGCCAGCACCAGCGGACAGTCCGGTCAGCCCCAGCATTTT
>15|TRBJ1-3|.|TRBV7-9|.
CASSPWGYSGNTIYF
TGTGCCAGCAGCCCTTGGGGGTACTCTGGAAACACCATATATTTT
>13|TRBJ1-4|few|TRBV18|.
CASSGQRNEKLFF
TGTGCCAGCTCAGGACAGCGAAATGAAAAACTGTTTTTT
>13|TRBJ1-2|.|TRBV27|TRBD1
CASRTGGSYGYTF
TGTGCCAGCAGGACAGGGGGGAGCTATGGCTACACCTTC
>15|TRBJ2-2|few|TRBV5-1|.
CASSLQGTNTGELFF
TGCGCCAGCAGCTTGCAGGGAACGAACACCGGGGAGCTGTTTTTT
>14|TRBJ1-6|.|TRBV2|.
CASTGGQGFSPLHF
TGTGCCAGCACCGGGGGGCAGGGTTTTTCACCCCTCCACTTT
>16|TRBJ1-1|.|TRBV30|.
CAWSRMTAAGDTEAFF
TGTGCCTGGAGTCGGATGACAGCGGCCGGTGACACTGAAGCTTTCTTT
>14|TRBJ2-3|.|TRBV15|.
CATGRLSGVDTQYF
TGTGCCACCGGGCGCCTTTCTGGCGTAGATACGCAGTATTTT
>13|TRBJ2-5|medium-sized|TRBV9|.
CASSPHREETQYF
TGTGCCAGCAGCCCTCATCGAGAAGAGACCCAGTACTTC
>15|TRBJ1-6|.|TRBV2|TRBD1
CASRGQGQNNSPLHF
TGTGCCAGCAGGGGGCAGGGACAGAATAATTCACCCCTCCACTTT
>14|TRBJ2-4|few|TRBV6-1|TRBD2
CASGLAGAKNIQYF
TGTGCCAGCGGGCTAGCGGGAGCCAAAAACATTCAGTACTTC
>14|TRBJ2-7|.|TRBV25-1|.
CASSEWGVFGEQYF
TGTGCCAGCAGTGAATGGGGGGTCTTTGGCGAGCAGTACTTC
>14|TRBJ1-5|.|TRBV30|TRBD1
CAWSELQGSQPQHF
TGTGCCTGGAGTGAACTACAGGGGAGTCAGCCCCAGCATTTT
>13|TRBJ2-7|.|TRBV11-2|.
CASSLAGSYEQYF
TGTGCCAGCAGCTTAGCGGGCAGCTACGAGCAGTACTTC
>13|TRBJ2-5|.|TRBV19|.
CASMGHPQETQYF
TGTGCCAGTATGGGACATCCTCAAGAGACCCAGTACTTC
>15|TRBJ1-5|.|TRBV6-1|.
CASSGSRVRNQPQHF
TGTGCCAGCAGCGGCTCAAGGGTGAGGAATCAGCCCCAGCATTTT